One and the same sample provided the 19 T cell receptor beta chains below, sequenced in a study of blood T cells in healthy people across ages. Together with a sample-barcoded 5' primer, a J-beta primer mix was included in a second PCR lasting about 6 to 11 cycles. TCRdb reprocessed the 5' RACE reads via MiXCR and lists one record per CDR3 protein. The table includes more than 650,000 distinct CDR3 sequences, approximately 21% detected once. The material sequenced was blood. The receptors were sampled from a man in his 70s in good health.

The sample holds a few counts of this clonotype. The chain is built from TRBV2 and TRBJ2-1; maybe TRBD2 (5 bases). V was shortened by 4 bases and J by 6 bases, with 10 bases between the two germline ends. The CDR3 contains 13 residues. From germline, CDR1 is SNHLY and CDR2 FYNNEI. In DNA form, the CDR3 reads TGTGCCAGCAGTGTGAGGGCTCTCAATGAGCAGTTCTTC. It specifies CASSVRALNEQFF.

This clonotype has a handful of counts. The CDR3 bases are TGTGCCAGCAGTTTTAGGGGAGATCAGCCCCAGCATTTT. This codes for CASSFRGDQPQHF. The V gene is TRBV27, the J gene TRBJ1-5; possibly TRBD1 for D (5 bases). V was shortened by 3 bases and J by 5 bases, with 8 bases between the two germline ends. Germline loops: CDR1 MNHEY, CDR2 SMNVEV (reference sequence). The CDR3 loop spans 13 amino acids.

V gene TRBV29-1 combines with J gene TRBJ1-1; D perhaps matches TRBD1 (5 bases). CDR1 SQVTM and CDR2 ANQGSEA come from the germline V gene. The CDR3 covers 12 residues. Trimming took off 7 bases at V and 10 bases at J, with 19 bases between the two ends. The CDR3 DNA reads TGCAGCGCCTCGCCCACGGGCGGGGCAGCTTTCTTT. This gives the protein CSASPTGGAAFF.

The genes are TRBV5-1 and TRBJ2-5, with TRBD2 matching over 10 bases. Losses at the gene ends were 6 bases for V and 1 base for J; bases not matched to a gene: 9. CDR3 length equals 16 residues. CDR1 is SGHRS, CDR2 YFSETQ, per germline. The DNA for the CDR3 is TGCGCCAGCAAATCTGCTAGCGGGGGCTCCCAAGAGACCCAGTACTTC. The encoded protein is CASKSASGGSQETQYF. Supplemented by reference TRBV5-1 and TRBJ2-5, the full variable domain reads KAGVTQTPRYLIKTRGQQVTLSCSPISGHRSVSWYQQTPGQGLQFLFEYFSETQRNKGNFPGRFSGRQFSNSRSEMNVSTLELGDSALYLCASKSASGGSQETQYFGPGTRLLVL.

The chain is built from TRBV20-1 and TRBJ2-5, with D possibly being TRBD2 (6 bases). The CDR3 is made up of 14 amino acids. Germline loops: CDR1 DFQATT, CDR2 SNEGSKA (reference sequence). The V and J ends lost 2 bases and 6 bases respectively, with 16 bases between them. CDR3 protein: CSARSPGRRKTQYF. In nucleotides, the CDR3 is TGCAGTGCTAGATCCCCAGGGAGGAGAAAGACCCAGTACTTC.

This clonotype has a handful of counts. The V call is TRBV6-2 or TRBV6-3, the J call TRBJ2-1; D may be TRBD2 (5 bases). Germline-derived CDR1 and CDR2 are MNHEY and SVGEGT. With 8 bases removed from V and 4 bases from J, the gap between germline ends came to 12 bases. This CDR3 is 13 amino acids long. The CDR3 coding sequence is TGTGCCAGCCTTGGGAGCCCGTACAATGAGCAGTTCTTC. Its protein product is CASLGSPYNEQFF.

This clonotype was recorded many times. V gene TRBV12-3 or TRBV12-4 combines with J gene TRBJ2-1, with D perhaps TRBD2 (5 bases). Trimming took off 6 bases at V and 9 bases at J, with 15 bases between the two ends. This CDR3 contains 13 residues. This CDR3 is CASSLGESSEQFF. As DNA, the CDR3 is TGTGCCAGCAGCCTTGGGGAGTCGAGTGAGCAGTTCTTC.

The CDR3 DNA follows: TGCGCCAGCAGCTTGGCACAGGGAGGGACCGGGGAGCTGTTTTTT. It is translated as CASSLAQGGTGELFF. The rearrangement links TRBV5-1 to TRBJ2-2; possible D gene TRBD2, 7 bases. Looked up from germline, CDR1 is SGHRS and CDR2 is YFSETQ. The CDR3 has 15 residues. V was cut by 0 bases and J by 5 bases, with 11 bases left in between.

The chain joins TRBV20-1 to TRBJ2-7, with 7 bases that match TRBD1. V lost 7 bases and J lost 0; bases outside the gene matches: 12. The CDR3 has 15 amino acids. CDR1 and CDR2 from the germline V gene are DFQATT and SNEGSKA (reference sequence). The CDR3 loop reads CSGEPGQLFSYEQYV. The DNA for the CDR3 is TGCAGTGGGGAACCGGGACAGCTTTTCTCCTACGAGCAGTACGTC.

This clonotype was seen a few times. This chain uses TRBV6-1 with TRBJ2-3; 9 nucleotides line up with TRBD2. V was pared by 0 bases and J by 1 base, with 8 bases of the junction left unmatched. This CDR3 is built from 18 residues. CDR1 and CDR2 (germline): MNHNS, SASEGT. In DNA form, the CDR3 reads TGTGCCAGCAGTGAAGCCTCATTAGCGGGGGTTGGCACAGATACGCAGTATTTT. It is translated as CASSEASLAGVGTDTQYF.

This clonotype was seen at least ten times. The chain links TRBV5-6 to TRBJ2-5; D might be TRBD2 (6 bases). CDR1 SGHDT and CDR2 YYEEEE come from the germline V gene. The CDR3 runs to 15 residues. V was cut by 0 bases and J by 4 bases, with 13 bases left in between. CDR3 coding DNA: TGTGCCAGCAGCTTGGAGCGGGTGCTCGGAGAGACCCAGTACTTC. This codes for CASSLERVLGETQYF.

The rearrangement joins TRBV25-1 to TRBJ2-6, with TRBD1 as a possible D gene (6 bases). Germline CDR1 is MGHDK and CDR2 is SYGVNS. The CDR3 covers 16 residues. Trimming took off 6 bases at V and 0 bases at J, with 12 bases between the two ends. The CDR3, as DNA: TGTGCCAGCAGCAAAACGACAGGCTCTGGGGCCAACGTCCTGACTTTC. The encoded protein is CASSKTTGSGANVLTF.

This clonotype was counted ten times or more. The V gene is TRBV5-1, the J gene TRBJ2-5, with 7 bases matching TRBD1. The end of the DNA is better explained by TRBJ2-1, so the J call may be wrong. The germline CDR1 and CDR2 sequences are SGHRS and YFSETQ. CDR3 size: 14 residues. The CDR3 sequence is CASSLPGQNNEQFF. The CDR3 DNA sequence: TGCGCCAGCAGCTTGCCGGGACAGAACAATGAGCAGTTCTTC.

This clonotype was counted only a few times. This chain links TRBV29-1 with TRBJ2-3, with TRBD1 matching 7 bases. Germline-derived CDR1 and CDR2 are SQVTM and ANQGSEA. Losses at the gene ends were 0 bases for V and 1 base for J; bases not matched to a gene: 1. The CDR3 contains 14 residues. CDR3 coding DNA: TGCAGCGTTGAAGAAGGGGGCCGCACAGATACGCAGTATTTT. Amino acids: CSVEEGGRTDTQYF.

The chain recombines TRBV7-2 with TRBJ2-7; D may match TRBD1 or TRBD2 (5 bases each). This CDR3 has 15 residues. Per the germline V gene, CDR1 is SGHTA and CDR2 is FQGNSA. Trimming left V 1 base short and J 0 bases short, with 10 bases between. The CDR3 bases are TGTGCCAGCAGCTTAGGGGGACGGATCTCCTACGAGCAGTACTTC. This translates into CASSLGGRISYEQYF. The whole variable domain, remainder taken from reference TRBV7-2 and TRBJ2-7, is GAGVSQSPSNKVTEKGKDVELRCDPISGHTALYWYRQSLGQGLEFLIYFQGNSAPDKSGLPSDRFSAERTGGSVSTLTIQRTQQEDSAVYLCASSLGGRISYEQYFGPGTRLTVT.

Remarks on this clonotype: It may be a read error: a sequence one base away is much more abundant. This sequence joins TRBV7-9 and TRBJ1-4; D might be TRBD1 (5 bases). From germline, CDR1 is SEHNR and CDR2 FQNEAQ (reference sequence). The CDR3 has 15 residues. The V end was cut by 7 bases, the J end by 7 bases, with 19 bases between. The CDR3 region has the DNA TGTGCCAGCATCTACGTGGGGGACGTTGGTGAAAAACTGTTTTTT. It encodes CASIYVGDVGEKLFF.

The CDR3 sequence is CASSQVLRGYNEQFF. The CDR3, as DNA: TGTGCCAGCAGCCAAGTGCTCAGGGGCTACAATGAGCAGTTCTTC. The chain links TRBV14 to TRBJ2-1; tentative D call: TRBD1 (6 bases). Per the germline V gene, CDR1 is SGHDN and CDR2 is FVKESK. The V and J ends lost 1 base and 3 bases respectively, with 10 bases between them. This CDR3 region has 15 residues.

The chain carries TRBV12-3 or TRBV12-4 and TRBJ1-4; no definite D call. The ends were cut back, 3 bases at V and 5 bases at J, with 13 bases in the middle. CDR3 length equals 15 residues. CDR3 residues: CASSFFGLGNEKLFF. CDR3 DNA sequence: TGTGCCAGCAGTTTTTTCGGCCTCGGAAATGAAAAACTGTTTTTT.

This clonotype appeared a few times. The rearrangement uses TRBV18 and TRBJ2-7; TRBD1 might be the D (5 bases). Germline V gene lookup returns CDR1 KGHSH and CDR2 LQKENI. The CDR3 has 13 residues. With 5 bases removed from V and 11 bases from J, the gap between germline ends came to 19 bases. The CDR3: CASSAEQGLHEYF. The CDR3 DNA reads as TGTGCCAGCTCAGCAGAGCAGGGCCTGCATGAGTACTTC.